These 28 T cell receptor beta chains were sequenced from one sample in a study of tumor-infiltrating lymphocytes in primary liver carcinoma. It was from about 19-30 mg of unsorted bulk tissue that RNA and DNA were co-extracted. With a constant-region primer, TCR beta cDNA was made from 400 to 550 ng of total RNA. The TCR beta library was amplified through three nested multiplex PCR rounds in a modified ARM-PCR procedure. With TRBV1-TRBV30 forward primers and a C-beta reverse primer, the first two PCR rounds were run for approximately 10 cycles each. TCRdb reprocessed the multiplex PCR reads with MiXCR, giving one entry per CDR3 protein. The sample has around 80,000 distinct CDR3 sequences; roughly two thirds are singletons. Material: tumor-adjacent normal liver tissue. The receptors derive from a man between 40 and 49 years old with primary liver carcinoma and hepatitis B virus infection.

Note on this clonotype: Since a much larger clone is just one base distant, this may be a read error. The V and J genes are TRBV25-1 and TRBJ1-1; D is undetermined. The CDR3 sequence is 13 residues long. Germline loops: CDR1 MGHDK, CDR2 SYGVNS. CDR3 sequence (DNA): TGTGCCAGCAGTGGGGTGGGAGAATCTGAAGCATTCTTT. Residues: CASSGVGESEAFF.

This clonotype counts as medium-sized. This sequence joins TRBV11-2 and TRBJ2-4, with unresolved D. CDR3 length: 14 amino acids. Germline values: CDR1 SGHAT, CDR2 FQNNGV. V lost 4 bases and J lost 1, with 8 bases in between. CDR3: CASSSRLAKNIQYF. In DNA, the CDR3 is TGTGCCAGCAGCTCCCGACTGGCCAAAAACATTCAGTACTTC.

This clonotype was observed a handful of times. CDR3 amino acids: CASSRRGRSFVDTQYF. In DNA form, the CDR3 reads TGTGCCAGCAGCCGACGGGGGAGGTCTTTCGTTGATACGCAGTATTTT. This chain links TRBV4-2 with TRBJ2-3; D possibly corresponds to TRBD2 (6 bases). The length of the CDR3 is 16 residues. CDR1 is LGHNA, CDR2 YNFKEQ, per germline. V lost 4 bases and J 6 bases, leaving 20 bases between the germline ends.

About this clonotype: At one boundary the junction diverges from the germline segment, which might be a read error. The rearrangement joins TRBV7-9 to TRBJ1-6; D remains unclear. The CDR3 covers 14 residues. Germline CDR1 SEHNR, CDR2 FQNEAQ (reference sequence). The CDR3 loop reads CVSSLEVAYSSLHF. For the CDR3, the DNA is TGTGTCAGCAGCTTAGAGGTGGCTTATTCATCCCTCCACTTT. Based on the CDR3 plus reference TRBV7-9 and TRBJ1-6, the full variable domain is DTGVSQNPRHKITKRGQNVTFRCDPISEHNRLYWYRQTLGQGPEFLTYFQNEAQLEKSRLLSDRFSAERPKGSFSTLEIQRTEQGDSAMYLCVSSLEVAYSSLHFGNGTRLTVT.

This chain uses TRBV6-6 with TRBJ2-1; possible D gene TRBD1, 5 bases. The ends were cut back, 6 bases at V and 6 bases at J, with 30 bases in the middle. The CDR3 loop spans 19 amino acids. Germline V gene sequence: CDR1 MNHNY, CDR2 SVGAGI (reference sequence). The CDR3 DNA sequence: TGTGCCAGCAGCCACCAAACGTACAGGACCCTAAGCTCCCTCAATGAGCAGTTCTTC. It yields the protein CASSHQTYRTLSSLNEQFF.

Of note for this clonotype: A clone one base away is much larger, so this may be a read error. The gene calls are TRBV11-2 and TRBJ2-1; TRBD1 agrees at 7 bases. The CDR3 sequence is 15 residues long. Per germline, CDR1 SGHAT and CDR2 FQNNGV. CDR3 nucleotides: TGTGTCAGCAGTCCAGACAGGGTTGCCTACAATGAGCAGTTCTTC. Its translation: CVSSPDRVAYNEQFF.

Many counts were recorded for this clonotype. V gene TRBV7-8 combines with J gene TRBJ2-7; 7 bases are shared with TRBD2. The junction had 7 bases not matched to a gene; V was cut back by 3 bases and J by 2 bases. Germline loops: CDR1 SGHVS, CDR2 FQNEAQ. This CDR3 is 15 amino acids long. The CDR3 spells CASSFSSGITYEQYF. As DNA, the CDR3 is TGTGCCAGCAGCTTCTCCAGCGGGATAACCTACGAGCAGTACTTC.

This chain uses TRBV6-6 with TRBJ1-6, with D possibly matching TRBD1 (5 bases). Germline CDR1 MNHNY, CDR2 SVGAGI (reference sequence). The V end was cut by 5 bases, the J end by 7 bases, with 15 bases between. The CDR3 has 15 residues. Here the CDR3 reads CASSLRTGRNSPLHF. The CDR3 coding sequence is TGTGCCAGCAGTCTCAGGACGGGGCGCAATTCACCCCTCCACTTT.

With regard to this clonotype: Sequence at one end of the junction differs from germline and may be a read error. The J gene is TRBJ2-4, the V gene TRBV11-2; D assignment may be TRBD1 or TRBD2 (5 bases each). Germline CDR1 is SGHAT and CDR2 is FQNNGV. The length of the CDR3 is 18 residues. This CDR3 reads CASSPTGASTEAKTIQYF. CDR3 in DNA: TGTGCCAGCAGCCCAACTGGGGCTTCCACGGAGGCCAAAACCATTCAATACTTC.

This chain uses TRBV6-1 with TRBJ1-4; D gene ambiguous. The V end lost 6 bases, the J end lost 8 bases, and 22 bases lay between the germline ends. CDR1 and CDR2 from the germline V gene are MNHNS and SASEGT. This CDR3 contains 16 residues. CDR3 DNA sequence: TGTGCCAGCAGCTCGACAATTACGGCCGTTGAGGAAAAACTGTTTTTT. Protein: CASSSTITAVEEKLFF.

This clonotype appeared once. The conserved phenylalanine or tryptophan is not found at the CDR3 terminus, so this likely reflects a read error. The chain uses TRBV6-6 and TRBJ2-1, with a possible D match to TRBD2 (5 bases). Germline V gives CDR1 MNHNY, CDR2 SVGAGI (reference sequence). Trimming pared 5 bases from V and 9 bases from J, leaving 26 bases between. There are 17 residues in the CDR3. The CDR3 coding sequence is TGTGCCAGCAGTGAGAGACCGCGGACTTTCGGAGTTGGTGAGCAGTTCCTC. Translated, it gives CASSERPRTFGVGEQFL.

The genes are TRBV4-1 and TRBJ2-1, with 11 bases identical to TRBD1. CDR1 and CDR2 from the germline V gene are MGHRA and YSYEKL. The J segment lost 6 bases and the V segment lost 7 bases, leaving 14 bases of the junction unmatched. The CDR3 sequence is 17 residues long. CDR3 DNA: TGCGCCAGCAACCCCGGACAGGGGGCAAAAGGGTGCAATGAGCAGTTCTTC. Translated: CASNPGQGAKGCNEQFF.

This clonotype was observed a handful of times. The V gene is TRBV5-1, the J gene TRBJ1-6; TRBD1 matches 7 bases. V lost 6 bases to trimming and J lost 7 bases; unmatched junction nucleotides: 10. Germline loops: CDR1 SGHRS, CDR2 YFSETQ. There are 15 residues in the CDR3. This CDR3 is CASTNDRAGNSPLHF. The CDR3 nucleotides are TGCGCCAGCACCAACGACAGGGCCGGAAATTCACCCCTCCACTTT.

CDR3 in DNA: TGTGCCAGCAGCGTAGTTGGAGGCAACGGGGCCCAGTACTTC. Its protein is CASSVVGGNGAQYF. The V and J genes are TRBV9 and TRBJ2-5; D may be TRBD2 (5 bases). Trimming took off 0 bases at V and 9 bases at J, with 15 bases between the two ends. This CDR3 spans 14 amino acids. Germline assignment: CDR1 SGDLS and CDR2 YYNGEE.

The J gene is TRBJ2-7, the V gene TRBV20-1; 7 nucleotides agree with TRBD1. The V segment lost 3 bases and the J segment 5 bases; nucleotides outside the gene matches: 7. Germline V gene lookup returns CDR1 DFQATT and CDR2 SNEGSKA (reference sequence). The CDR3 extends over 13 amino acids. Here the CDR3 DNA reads TGCAGTGCTAGCTTTATTACAGGGGACGAGCAGTACTTC. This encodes CSASFITGDEQYF.

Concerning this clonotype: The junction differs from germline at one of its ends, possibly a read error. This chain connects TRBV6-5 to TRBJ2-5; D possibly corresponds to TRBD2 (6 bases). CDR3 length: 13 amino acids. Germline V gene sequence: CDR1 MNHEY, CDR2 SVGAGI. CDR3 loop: CGSTLPGDETQYF. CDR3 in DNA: TGTGGCAGCACCCTACCGGGGGACGAGACCCAGTACTTC.

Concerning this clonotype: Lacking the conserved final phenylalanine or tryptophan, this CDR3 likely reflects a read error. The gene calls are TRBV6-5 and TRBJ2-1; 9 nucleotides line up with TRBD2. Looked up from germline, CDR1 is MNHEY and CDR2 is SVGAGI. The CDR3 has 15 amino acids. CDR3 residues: CACSYSTSGHNEQFL. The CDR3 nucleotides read TGTGCCTGCAGTTACTCGACTAGCGGTCACAATGAGCAGTTCCTC.

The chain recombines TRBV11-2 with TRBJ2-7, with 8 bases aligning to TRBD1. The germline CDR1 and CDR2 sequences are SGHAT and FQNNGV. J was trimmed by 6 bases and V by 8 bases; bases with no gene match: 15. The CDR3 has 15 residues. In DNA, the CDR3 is TGTGCCAGCCGCTACTTAGGAACACAGGGGGGCGAGCAGTACTTC. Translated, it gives CASRYLGTQGGEQYF.

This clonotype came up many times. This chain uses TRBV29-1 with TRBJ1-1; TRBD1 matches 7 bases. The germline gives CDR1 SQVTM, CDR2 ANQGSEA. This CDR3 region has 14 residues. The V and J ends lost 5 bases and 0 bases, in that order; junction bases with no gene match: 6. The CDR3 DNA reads TGCAGCGTTTGGGACAGACGATTGAACACTGAAGCTTTCTTT. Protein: CSVWDRRLNTEAFF.

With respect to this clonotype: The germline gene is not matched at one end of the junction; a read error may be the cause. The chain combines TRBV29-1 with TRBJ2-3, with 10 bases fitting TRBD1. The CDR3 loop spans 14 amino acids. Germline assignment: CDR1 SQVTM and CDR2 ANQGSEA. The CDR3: CSVSGTGALDTHYF. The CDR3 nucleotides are TGCAGCGTATCCGGGACAGGGGCGTTAGATACACACTACTTT.

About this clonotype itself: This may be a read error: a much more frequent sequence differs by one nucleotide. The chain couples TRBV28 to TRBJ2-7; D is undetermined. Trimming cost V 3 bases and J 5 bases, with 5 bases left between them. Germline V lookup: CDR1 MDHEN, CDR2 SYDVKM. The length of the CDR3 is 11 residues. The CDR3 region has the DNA TGTGCCAGCAGTTTTAGAAACGAGCAGTACTTC. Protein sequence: CASSFRNEQYF.

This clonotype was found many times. This CDR3 is CASSTQARMSSYEQYF. In DNA form, the CDR3 reads TGTGCCAGCAGCACTCAAGCCAGGATGAGCTCCTACGAGCAGTACTTC. This rearrangement joins TRBV7-8 to TRBJ2-7; D unresolved. Between the trimmed V and J ends, which lost 5 bases and 0 bases, there was a span of 17 bases. This CDR3 has 16 residues. Looked up from germline, CDR1 is SGHVS and CDR2 is FQNEAQ.

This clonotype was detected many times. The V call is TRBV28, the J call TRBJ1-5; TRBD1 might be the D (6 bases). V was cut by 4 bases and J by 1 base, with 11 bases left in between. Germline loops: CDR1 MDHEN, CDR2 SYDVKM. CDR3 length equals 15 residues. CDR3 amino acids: CASSSPQGSNQPQHF. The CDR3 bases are TGTGCCAGCAGTTCTCCCCAGGGGAGCAATCAGCCCCAGCATTTT.

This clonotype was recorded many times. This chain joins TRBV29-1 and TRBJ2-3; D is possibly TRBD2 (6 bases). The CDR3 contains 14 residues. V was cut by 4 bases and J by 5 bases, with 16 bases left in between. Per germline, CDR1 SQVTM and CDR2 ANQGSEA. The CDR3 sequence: CSVGAVGAGDTQYF. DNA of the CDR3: TGCAGCGTTGGAGCGGTGGGAGCGGGAGATACGCAGTATTTT.

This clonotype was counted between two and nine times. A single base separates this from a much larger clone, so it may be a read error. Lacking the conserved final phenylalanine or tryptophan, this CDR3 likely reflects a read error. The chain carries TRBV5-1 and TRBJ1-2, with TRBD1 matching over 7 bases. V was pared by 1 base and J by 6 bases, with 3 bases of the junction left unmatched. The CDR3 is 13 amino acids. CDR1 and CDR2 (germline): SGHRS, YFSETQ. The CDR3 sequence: CASSLNRGNGYTI. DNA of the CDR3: TGCGCCAGCAGCTTGAACAGGGGCAATGGCTACACCATC.

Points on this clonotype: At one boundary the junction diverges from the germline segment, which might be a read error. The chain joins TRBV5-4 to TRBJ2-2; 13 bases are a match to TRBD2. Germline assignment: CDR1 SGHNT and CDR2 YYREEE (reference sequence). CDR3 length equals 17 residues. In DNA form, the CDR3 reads TGTGGCAGCAGCCCTGGACTAGCGGGAGTAAACACCGGGGAGCTGTTTTTT. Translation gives CGSSPGLAGVNTGELFF.

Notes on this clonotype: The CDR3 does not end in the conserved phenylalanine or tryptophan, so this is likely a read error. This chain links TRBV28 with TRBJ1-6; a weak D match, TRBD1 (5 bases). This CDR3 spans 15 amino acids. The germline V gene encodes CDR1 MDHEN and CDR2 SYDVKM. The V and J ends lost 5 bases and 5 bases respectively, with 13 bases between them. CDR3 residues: CASSTGPPNNSPLHS. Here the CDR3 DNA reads TGTGCCAGCAGTACGGGACCACCTAATAATTCACCCCTCCACTCT.

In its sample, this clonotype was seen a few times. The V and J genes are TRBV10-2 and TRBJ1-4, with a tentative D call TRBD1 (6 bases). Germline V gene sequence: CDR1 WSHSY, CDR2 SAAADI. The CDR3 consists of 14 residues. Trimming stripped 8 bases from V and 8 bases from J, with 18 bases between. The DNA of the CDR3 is TGCGCCAGCGCCCAACCGGGACAAAGGGAAAAACTGTTTTTT. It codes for CASAQPGQREKLFF.